The 20 T cell receptor beta chains listed next were all sequenced from one sample in a study of T cell responses to AZD1222 COVID-19 vaccine. Produced via immunoSEQ multiplex PCR; TCRdb's table is partial and in-frame only. The repertoire includes around 140,000 clones, 80% to 90% of them detected once, and roughly 1.5% sits in the top ten. The source material was peripheral blood, sampled on day 0 of AZD1222 vaccination. The receptors here all came from an adult in good health.

The chain carries TRBV6-5 and TRBJ1-5; D remains ambiguous. The germline V and J ends were trimmed by 2 bases and 2 bases, with 10 bases remaining between them. Germline V gives CDR1 MNHEY, CDR2 SVGAGI. There are 15 residues in the CDR3. CDR3 coding DNA: TGTGCCAGCAGTTACGGATCAAAGGGCAATCAGCCCCAGCATTTT. It translates to CASSYGSKGNQPQHF.

This clone was observed once. The V gene is TRBV10-2, the J gene TRBJ1-1, with 7 nucleotides matching TRBD1. Germline CDR1 and CDR2: WSHSY and SAAADI. J lost 6 bases, V lost 6 bases, and 10 bases had no gene match. The CDR3 consists of 14 residues. CDR3 sequence (DNA): TGCGCCAGCAGATCCACAGGGGAGGTGCCTGAAGCTTTCTTT. This gives the protein CASRSTGEVPEAFF.

The gene calls are TRBV5-4 and TRBJ2-1; no clear D gene. Trimming shortened V by 4 bases and J by 5 bases, and 19 bases separated the two germline ends. CDR3 length equals 16 residues. Germline assignment: CDR1 SGHNT and CDR2 YYREEE (reference sequence). CDR3: CASSPSWRTLNNEQFF. The CDR3, as DNA: TGTGCCAGCAGCCCGTCGTGGCGGACCCTGAACAATGAGCAGTTCTTC. Full variable domain (remainder filled in from reference TRBV5-4 and TRBJ2-1): ETGVTQSPTHLIKTRGQQVTLRCSSQSGHNTVSWYQQALGQGPQFIFQYYREEENGRGNFPPRFSGLQFPNYSSELNVNALELDDSALYLCASSPSWRTLNNEQFFGPGTRLTVL.

V usage is TRBV6-5 and J usage is TRBJ2-7, with a weak D call TRBD1 (5 bases). V dropped 5 bases and J dropped 3 bases, with 11 bases sitting between them. This CDR3 spans 13 amino acids. Germline V gives CDR1 MNHEY, CDR2 SVGAGI. The CDR3, as DNA: TGTGCCAGCAGTATACAGGAGAACTACGAGCAGTACTTC. Encoded protein: CASSIQENYEQYF.

This clone was detected once. The chain joins TRBV7-2 to TRBJ2-7; 10 bases are a match to TRBD2. Germline V gene lookup returns CDR1 SGHTA and CDR2 FQGNSA. V dropped 5 bases and J dropped 2; count of bases not matched to a gene: 3. This CDR3 region has 14 residues. For the CDR3, the DNA is TGTGCCAGCAGCCGGACTAGCGGACCCTACGAGCAGTACTTC. This translates into CASSRTSGPYEQYF.

V is TRBV9 and J is TRBJ2-7; TRBD2 matches at 7 bases. The trim removed 0 bases at V and 0 bases at J, leaving 3 bases unmatched. The CDR3 has 15 amino acids. Germline-derived CDR1 and CDR2 are SGDLS and YYNGEE. This CDR3 is CASSVGGRASYEQYF. Written as DNA, the CDR3 is TGTGCCAGCAGCGTAGGGGGGAGGGCCTCCTACGAGCAGTACTTC.

The chain recombines TRBV5-5 with TRBJ1-1, with D hard to call. CDR3 length equals 11 residues. Germline CDR1 SGHKS, CDR2 YYEKEE (reference sequence). Trimming took off 4 bases at V and 3 bases at J, with 4 bases between the two ends. This chain's CDR3 is CASSLYTEAFF. The CDR3 nucleotides read TGTGCCAGCAGCCTCTACACTGAAGCTTTCTTT.

This clone was seen only once. This CDR3 is CASSIGGEGQETQYF. CDR3 nucleotides: TGTGCCAGTAGTATTGGCGGAGAGGGCCAAGAGACCCAGTACTTC. This rearrangement joins TRBV19 to TRBJ2-5; possibly TRBD2 for D (5 bases). CDR3 length: 15 residues. The germline V gene encodes CDR1 LNHDA and CDR2 SQIVND (reference sequence). V was trimmed by 3 bases and J by 1 base, leaving 12 bases between them.

The chain employs TRBV7-8 and TRBJ1-5, with 8 bases fitting TRBD1. Per the germline V gene, CDR1 is SGHVS and CDR2 is FQNEAQ. The J segment lost 7 bases and the V segment lost 3 bases, leaving 2 bases of the junction unmatched. The CDR3 loop spans 13 amino acids. The CDR3 sequence is CASSFHRGQPQHF. Here the CDR3 DNA reads TGTGCCAGCAGCTTTCACAGGGGGCAGCCCCAGCATTTT.

The rearrangement links TRBV7-2 to TRBJ2-3; TRBD2 agrees at 9 bases. Germline assignment: CDR1 SGHTA and CDR2 FQGNSA. V was pared by 5 bases and J by 1 base, with 7 bases of the junction left unmatched. CDR3 size: 16 residues. CDR3 coding DNA: TGTGCCAGCAGCCAACTGGAGCGGGGGGGCACAGATACGCAGTATTTT. It translates to CASSQLERGGTDTQYF.

The chain carries TRBV15 and TRBJ1-2; TRBD1 matches 8 bases. Germline V gene lookup returns CDR1 LNHNV and CDR2 YYDKDF (reference sequence). V lost 0 bases, J lost 4 bases, and 4 bases stayed unmatched. The CDR3 totals 15 residues. The CDR3 protein is CATSRDQGAAYGYTF. CDR3 coding DNA: TGTGCCACCAGCAGAGATCAGGGGGCGGCCTATGGCTACACCTTC.

The chain recombines TRBV30 with TRBJ2-1; the match to TRBD2 covers 7 bases. Germline assignment: CDR1 GTSNPN and CDR2 SVGIG (reference sequence). This CDR3 is 15 amino acids long. Losses at the gene ends were 2 bases for V and 8 bases for J; bases not matched to a gene: 12. This CDR3 reads CAWSIMAGAGYEQFF. CDR3 nucleotides: TGTGCCTGGAGTATTATGGCGGGAGCGGGGTATGAGCAGTTCTTC.

This clone occurred a few times. The CDR3, as DNA: TGTGCCAGCAGCCTCTTCCCGGGGCCCGGGGAGCTGTTTTTT. Translation: CASSLFPGPGELFF. The chain links TRBV7-3 to TRBJ2-2; D tentatively fits TRBD1 or TRBD2 (5 bases each). The CDR3 runs 14 residues. Trimming pared 5 bases from V and 6 bases from J, leaving 13 bases between. Germline assignment: CDR1 SGHTA and CDR2 FQGTGA.

This clone showed up just once. J is TRBJ1-5 and V is TRBV18, with unresolved D. The CDR3 runs 15 residues. Between the trimmed V and J ends, which lost 1 base and 0 bases, there was a span of 7 bases. Germline V gives CDR1 KGHSH, CDR2 LQKENI. The CDR3 loop reads CASSPRLNSNQPQHF. The CDR3 DNA is TGTGCCAGCTCACCACGACTCAATAGCAATCAGCCCCAGCATTTT.

The rearrangement uses TRBV4-1 and TRBJ1-5, with TRBD1 as a possible D gene (5 bases). V shed 6 bases and J shed 1 base, with 7 bases lying between them. This CDR3 comprises 13 residues. Germline assignment: CDR1 MGHRA and CDR2 YSYEKL. In DNA form, the CDR3 reads TGCGCCAGCAGTGGGGCGAGCAATCAGCCCCAGCATTTT. Translation: CASSGASNQPQHF.

The chain carries TRBV9 and TRBJ2-3; 10 nucleotides match TRBD2. The CDR3 runs to 16 residues. Trimming removed 1 base from V and 1 base from J; junction bases left unmatched: 3. The germline V gene has CDR1 SGDLS and CDR2 YYNGEE. The CDR3 DNA sequence: TGTGCCAGCAGCGTACCCGGGACTAGCGGCACAGATACGCAGTATTTT. Protein product: CASSVPGTSGTDTQYF.

This clone was observed a single time. This rearrangement joins TRBV6-1 to TRBJ1-2, with D perhaps TRBD1 (6 bases). The CDR3 consists of 16 residues. V lost 2 bases to trimming and J lost 4 bases, with 17 bases between them. Germline V gene sequence: CDR1 MNHNS, CDR2 SASEGT. The CDR3 region has the DNA TGTGCCAGCAGTGAACCGGGGGCTCCCAAGGGCTATGGCTACACCTTC. Protein: CASSEPGAPKGYGYTF.

Here the CDR3 DNA reads TGTGCCTGGGGATTAACGGGGGGGCTATATACGCAGTATTTT. Amino acid sequence: CAWGLTGGLYTQYF. The V call is TRBV30, the J call TRBJ2-3, with 8 bases identical to TRBD2. The CDR3 sequence is 14 residues long. The V gene end was trimmed by 5 bases and the J gene end by 7 bases; junction bases not matched to a gene: 11. Per germline, CDR1 GTSNPN and CDR2 SVGIG (reference sequence).

The V call is TRBV7-8, the J call TRBJ2-7; the match to TRBD1 covers 9 bases. Per the germline V gene, CDR1 is SGHVS and CDR2 is FQNEAQ. The V segment lost 5 bases and the J segment 3 bases; nucleotides outside the gene matches: 5. The CDR3 spans 14 residues. CDR3 sequence: CASSPQGQGYEQYF. CDR3 in DNA: TGTGCCAGCAGCCCCCAGGGACAGGGCTACGAGCAGTACTTC.

The chain recombines TRBV30 with TRBJ1-5; D not resolved. The CDR3 is 13 amino acids. The V gene's germline CDR1 is GTSNPN and CDR2 SVGIG (reference sequence). The V end was cut by 5 bases, the J end by 0 bases, with 8 bases between. Here the CDR3 reads CAWSGGSNQPQHF. The CDR3 DNA reads TGTGCCTGGTCGGGCGGTAGCAATCAGCCCCAGCATTTT.